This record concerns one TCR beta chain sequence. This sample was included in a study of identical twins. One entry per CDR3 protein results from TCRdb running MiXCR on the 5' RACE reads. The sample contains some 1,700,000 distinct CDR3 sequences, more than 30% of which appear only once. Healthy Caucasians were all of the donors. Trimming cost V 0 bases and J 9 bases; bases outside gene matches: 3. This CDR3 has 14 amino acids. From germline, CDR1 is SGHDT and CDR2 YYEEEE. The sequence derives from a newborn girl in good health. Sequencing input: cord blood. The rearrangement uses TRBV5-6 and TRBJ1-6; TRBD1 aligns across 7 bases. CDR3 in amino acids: CASSLVTGVSPLHF. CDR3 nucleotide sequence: TGTGCCAGCAGCTTGGTCACAGGGGTTTCACCCCTCCACTTT.